The sample holds one count of the clone carrying this TCR beta chain. This record belongs to a study of blood T cell repertoires in COVID-19. Study as a whole: There were acute and convalescent COVID-19 samples, and they came from the United States, Italy and Spain. Sources were T cells, B-cell-depleted T cells, or PBMCs; the material itself was cDNA or gDNA.

Seattle enrolled patients during active infection and tracked them longitudinally. In the study's own analysis: Nucleated cell counts were estimated from reference gene primer amplification. Profiling relied on immunoSEQ multiplex PCR, and the TCRdb table lists in-frame clones only, not all of them. V, J and clone size were drawn from that table, and D and trimming were deduced from the DNA. The sample gives under 450,000 clones, over 75% of which show up once; 1.5% to 1.8% is in the top ten. This CDR3 spans 18 amino acids. Germline CDR1 reads MGHRA; CDR2 reads YSYEKL. Deletions cut 3 bases from V and 1 base from J, with 21 bases between.

This chain links TRBV4-1 with TRBJ1-1, with D tentatively TRBD1 (6 bases). Sequencing input: peripheral blood. This clonotype was obtained from a woman between 40 and 55 years old with COVID-19, enrolled during active disease. The chain's CDR3 is CASSHVQGMRSRNTEAFF. The CDR3 nucleotides are TGCGCCAGCAGCCACGTACAGGGTATGAGGTCTAGGAACACTGAAGCTTTCTTT.